This T cell receptor beta chain was obtained from a study of beta chain features in type 1 diabetes. Expressed TCRB transcripts were sequenced, since all the RNA that had been isolated was reverse transcribed. Sequencing was performed with immunoSEQ multiplex PCR; in TCRdb, only in-frame clones are kept and a portion is missing. The profile shows 220,000 or so clones, more than 65% of them singletons. The germline V gene has CDR1 LNHDA and CDR2 SQIVND (reference sequence). The CDR3 is 15 residues long. The trim removed 7 bases at V and 2 bases at J, leaving 10 bases unmatched. J is TRBJ2-5 and V is TRBV19; 7 bases fit TRBD1. This receptor was identified in a man aged 30 to 39 in good health. The specimen was naive CD4+ T cells from blood. This CDR3 is CASTYRDRGQETQYF. The CDR3, as DNA: TGTGCCAGTACCTACCGGGACAGAGGGCAAGAGACCCAGTACTTC.